Presented here are 14 T cell receptor beta chains from one specimen sequenced in a study of PD-1 blockade in classical Hodgkin lymphoma. The time point is: cycle 4 day 1 (C4D1), after five to seven weeks of nivolumab. Autologous stem cell transplantation was followed by relapse in every patient, and brentuximab vedotin exposure varied. TCRdb's table, derived via immunoSEQ multiplex PCR, lists solely in-frame clones and lacks some. The sample records approximately 93,000 clones, 78% being singletons. The material sequenced was peripheral blood mononuclear cells (PBMCs), taken before the fourth cycle of nivolumab. The receptors here all came from a human donor with classical Hodgkin lymphoma.

This chain joins TRBV27 and TRBJ1-5, with 8 bases lining up with TRBD1. CDR1 is MNHEY and CDR2 is SMNVEV in the germline V gene (reference sequence). This CDR3 is built from 15 residues. The V and J ends lost 5 bases and 3 bases, in that order; junction bases with no gene match: 6. CDR3 coding DNA: TGTGCCAGCAGTCTGGGGACAGGCTTCAATCAGCCCCAGCATTTT. This translates into CASSLGTGFNQPQHF.

CDR3 DNA: TGTGCCATCAGTGAGAGCCTAGCGGGTCACACCGGGGAGCTGTTTTTT. It is translated as CAISESLAGHTGELFF. V usage is TRBV10-3 and J usage is TRBJ2-2; 8 bases line up with TRBD2. Germline trimming cut 2 bases from V and 3 bases from J; bases unmatched to any gene: 5. Looked up from germline, CDR1 is ENHRY and CDR2 is SYGVKD. This CDR3 has 16 residues.

This clone was counted a few times. Other DNA sequences in the same sample also yield this CDR3. The chain is built from TRBV27 and TRBJ2-3; D unclear. The germline V gene encodes CDR1 MNHEY and CDR2 SMNVEV (reference sequence). V lost 6 bases and J lost 1, with 8 bases in between. The CDR3 runs 13 residues. The CDR3 is CASRGSGTDTQYF. For the CDR3, the DNA is TGTGCCAGCAGGGGGTCCGGCACAGATACGCAGTATTTT.

This rearrangement joins TRBV5-5 to TRBJ2-4; D gene uncertain. Germline V gene sequence: CDR1 SGHKS, CDR2 YYEKEE (reference sequence). Trimming removed 0 bases at V and 1 base at J, with 8 bases between. This CDR3 is built from 15 residues. CDR3 region: CASSLGRAAKNIQYF. The CDR3 bases are TGTGCCAGCAGCTTGGGTAGGGCGGCCAAAAACATTCAGTACTTC.

The gene calls are TRBV6-1 and TRBJ2-3; D call uncertain. The ends were cut back, 4 bases at V and 3 bases at J, with 5 bases in the middle. There are 12 residues in the CDR3. Germline-derived CDR1 and CDR2 are MNHNS and SASEGT. CDR3 in DNA: TGTGCCAGCAGTGTCCAGACAGATACGCAGTATTTT. As protein: CASSVQTDTQYF.

This sequence joins TRBV5-6 and TRBJ1-5, with D tentatively TRBD1 (5 bases). V lost 3 bases and J lost 0, with 10 bases in between. The CDR3 consists of 15 residues. Germline loops: CDR1 SGHDT, CDR2 YYEEEE. CDR3 region: CASSSGRYSNQPQHF. CDR3 DNA sequence: TGTGCCAGCAGCTCGGGACGGTATAGCAATCAGCCCCAGCATTTT.

V is TRBV28 and J is TRBJ2-5, with D hard to call. V was shortened by 6 bases and J by 4 bases, with 3 bases between the two germline ends. CDR1 MDHEN and CDR2 SYDVKM come from the germline V gene. This CDR3 region has 10 residues. DNA of the CDR3: TGTGCCAGCAGGGGAGAGACCCAGTACTTC. Amino acid sequence: CASRGETQYF.

The rearrangement uses TRBV11-1 and TRBJ2-7, with TRBD1 matching 8 bases. The germline gives CDR1 SGHAT, CDR2 FQDESV (reference sequence). The V and J ends lost 5 bases and 6 bases, in that order; junction bases with no gene match: 12. The CDR3 is 15 amino acids. CDR3: CASSPQPDRVVEQYF. Here the CDR3 DNA reads TGTGCCAGCAGCCCCCAACCGGACAGGGTGGTCGAGCAGTACTTC.

J is TRBJ1-2 and V is TRBV10-3, with D tentatively TRBD1 (6 bases). Trimming removed 3 bases from V and 8 bases from J, with 13 bases in between. The CDR3 sequence is 13 residues long. The germline V gene has CDR1 ENHRY and CDR2 SYGVKD. The CDR3 is CAISERRGGGYTF. CDR3 in DNA: TGTGCCATCAGTGAAAGGAGGGGGGGAGGCTACACCTTC.

The CDR3 DNA reads TGTGCCAGCAGCGTAGGGGTGGGGCAGGGATATACCTACGAGCAGTACTTC. Its translation: CASSVGVGQGYTYEQYF. The chain employs TRBV9 and TRBJ2-7; weak D call: TRBD1 (5 bases). This CDR3 has 17 amino acids. Germline loops: CDR1 SGDLS, CDR2 YYNGEE. V lost 0 bases, J lost 2 bases, and 18 bases lay in between.

The chain joins TRBV5-1 to TRBJ2-1; 9 positions match TRBD1. The ends lost 1 base at V and 6 bases at J; junction bases unmatched: 5. The CDR3 runs to 15 residues. Germline CDR1 is SGHRS and CDR2 is YFSETQ. Here the CDR3 DNA reads TGCGCCAGCAGCTTGCAAGGGGACAGGGTCAATGAGCAGTTCTTC. Its protein is CASSLQGDRVNEQFF. The complete variable domain, with remaining parts taken from reference TRBV5-1 and TRBJ2-1, reads KAGVTQTPRYLIKTRGQQVTLSCSPISGHRSVSWYQQTPGQGLQFLFEYFSETQRNKGNFPGRFSGRQFSNSRSEMNVSTLELGDSALYLCASSLQGDRVNEQFFGPGTRLTVL.

This chain links TRBV18 with TRBJ1-1; D uncertain. Germline V lookup: CDR1 KGHSH, CDR2 LQKENI. V lost 2 bases and J 1 base, leaving 5 bases between the germline ends. This CDR3 spans 13 amino acids. CDR3 sequence reads: CASSPVENTEAFF. The CDR3 DNA reads as TGTGCCAGCTCACCAGTGGAGAACACTGAAGCTTTCTTT.

This chain connects TRBV19 to TRBJ2-7; D remains ambiguous. CDR3 size: 12 residues. The V end lost 4 bases, the J end lost 3 bases, and 7 bases lay between the germline ends. Germline CDR1 LNHDA, CDR2 SQIVND (reference sequence). In nucleotides, the CDR3 is TGTGCCAGTAGTAACAGCCTCTACGAGCAGTACTTC. It specifies CASSNSLYEQYF.

The chain links TRBV9 to TRBJ1-4; 7 positions match TRBD1. The germline V gene encodes CDR1 SGDLS and CDR2 YYNGEE. This CDR3 is 15 amino acids long. V shed 4 bases and J 15 bases; nucleotides not matched to a gene: 18. The CDR3: CASSTRTGAIDQLFF. DNA for the CDR3: TGTGCCAGCAGCACACGGACAGGCGCTATTGATCAGTTGTTTTTT.